The 6 T cell receptor beta chains below were found in one sample sequenced in a study of control samples from healthy donors and cancer patients. Some clones are missing from TCRdb's copy, which holds only in-frame ones; the method was immunoSEQ multiplex PCR. The sample lists about 130,000 clones, around 90% occurring once. The sample comprised blood. The receptor set was obtained from a man aged 18-30 years in good health.

The genes are TRBV6-5 and TRBJ2-1; unclear D gene. Per germline, CDR1 MNHEY and CDR2 SVGAGI. This CDR3 has 14 residues. The V end was cut by 2 bases, the J end by 8 bases, with 13 bases between. CDR3 sequence reads: CASSYGAGVYEQFF. The CDR3 nucleotides read TGTGCCAGCAGTTACGGCGCTGGAGTTTATGAGCAGTTCTTC.

The J gene is TRBJ2-7, the V gene TRBV2; the D gene is possibly TRBD2 (6 bases). Germline values: CDR1 SNHLY, CDR2 FYNNEI. The CDR3 runs 15 residues. Trimming stripped 4 bases from V and 2 bases from J, with 15 bases between. This CDR3 is CASSVEAGYAYEQYV. CDR3 coding DNA: TGTGCCAGCAGTGTGGAAGCGGGTTATGCCTACGAGCAGTACGTC.

The chain uses TRBV30 and TRBJ2-7; D unresolved. The CDR3 extends over 11 amino acids. Germline CDR1 and CDR2: GTSNPN and SVGIG (reference sequence). Trimming shortened V by 7 bases and J by 2 bases, and 9 bases separated the two germline ends. The CDR3 loop reads CAFQTAYEQYV. For the CDR3, the DNA is TGTGCCTTCCAGACTGCCTACGAGCAGTACGTC.

The J gene is TRBJ2-5, the V gene TRBV9; 10 bases map to TRBD2. The germline V gene has CDR1 SGDLS and CDR2 YYNGEE. This CDR3 is 15 amino acids long. With V trimmed by 3 bases and J by 5 bases, 7 bases remained unmatched. The CDR3 nucleotides read TGTGCCAGCAGCGCTTCTAGCGGGAGTCGGGAGACCCAGTACTTC. This sequence encodes CASSASSGSRETQYF.

This chain links TRBV28 with TRBJ1-5; D is undetermined. Germline assignment: CDR1 MDHEN and CDR2 SYDVKM. The CDR3 runs to 11 residues. Trimming shortened V by 3 bases and J by 6 bases, and 3 bases separated the two germline ends. CDR3 sequence reads: CASSLGQPQHF. CDR3 nucleotide sequence: TGTGCCAGCAGTTTGGGTCAGCCCCAGCATTTT.

This CDR3 is CASSDRTATNEKLFF. In DNA form, the CDR3 reads TGTGCCAGCAGTGATAGGACGGCAACTAATGAAAAACTGTTTTTT. The chain uses TRBV2 and TRBJ1-4; the D is unclear. This CDR3 has 15 amino acids. Germline V CDR1 and CDR2: SNHLY, FYNNEI. V lost 3 bases and J lost 0, with 8 bases in between. Full variable domain (remainder filled in from reference TRBV2 and TRBJ1-4): EPEVTQTPSHQVTQMGQEVILRCVPISNHLYFYWYRQILGQKVEFLVSFYNNEISEKSEIFDDQFSVERPDGSNFTLKIRSTKLEDSAMYFCASSDRTATNEKLFFGSGTQLSVL.